This T cell receptor (beta chain) was profiled in a study of T cells after posttransplantation cyclophosphamide. General study points: Later post-transplant blood repertoires were often dominated by donor CD8+ memory clones. Tissue-infiltrating T cells from skin or gut overlapped little with blood T cells. TRB clonality was highly associated with recipient CMV seropositivity and reactivation.

Clones were sequenced by immunoSEQ multiplex PCR, and TCRdb holds only the in-frame ones, with some missing. The sample records 50,000 to 55,000 clones, around 83% being singletons. In germline, CDR1 is GTSNPN, CDR2 SVGIG (reference sequence). This CDR3 has 15 amino acids. V was cut by 0 bases and J by 3 bases, with 13 bases left in between. On this clone: Its antigen is unidentified.

The chain joins TRBV30 to TRBJ2-3; D perhaps matches TRBD2 (6 bases). Sequencing was performed on PBMCs. This TCR came from a man in his thirties or forties with a blood cancer, CMV-positive, and with a related stem cell donor. This chain's CDR3 is CAWSVRGRQTDTQYF. CDR3 nucleotides: TGTGCCTGGAGTGTAAGAGGGAGGCAGACAGATACGCAGTATTTT.